This TCR beta chain was obtained from a study of T cell changes during pregnancy in multiple sclerosis. Germline assignment: CDR1 SNHLY and CDR2 FYNNEI. Germline trimming cut 5 bases from V and 5 bases from J; bases unmatched to any gene: 7. The CDR3 spans 14 residues. Measured with immunoSEQ multiplex PCR; TCRdb has only the in-frame clones, and not every one. The table records about 76,000 clones, 90% to 95% of them present only once. V is TRBV2 and J is TRBJ2-7; 9 nucleotides match TRBD1. This sequence originates from a female donor with multiple sclerosis, enrolled in a pregnancy study. The material was peripheral blood, obtained in the second trimester of pregnancy. The CDR3 sequence: CASSTGQGLDEQYF. The CDR3 region has the DNA TGTGCCAGCAGTACCGGACAGGGGTTGGACGAGCAGTACTTC.